This TCR beta chain stems from a study of blood T cells in healthy people across ages. Study outcomes and limitations: Older age went with lower TCR beta diversity per million T cells, in a roughly linear way.

CDR1 is SGHTA, CDR2 FQGNSA, per germline. The CDR3 covers 15 residues. V gave up 7 bases and J gave up 3 bases, with 16 bases separating them. It was with a sample-barcoded 5' primer and a J-beta primer mix that a second PCR of about 6 to 12 cycles was run. TCRdb analysed the 5' RACE reads with MiXCR anew, one entry per CDR3 protein. The table shows roughly 650,000 distinct CDR3 sequences, with less than 40% occurring only once. This clonotype was counted at least ten times. The antigen is undetermined. This sequence was found in a woman of 80 years or more in good health. The genes are TRBV7-2 and TRBJ2-1; perhaps TRBD1 as D (5 bases). Material for sequencing was blood. The CDR3 region has the DNA TGTGCCAGCACCCAGGGCGTGGACCTCTACAATGAGCAGTTCTTC. Residues: CASTQGVDLYNEQFF.